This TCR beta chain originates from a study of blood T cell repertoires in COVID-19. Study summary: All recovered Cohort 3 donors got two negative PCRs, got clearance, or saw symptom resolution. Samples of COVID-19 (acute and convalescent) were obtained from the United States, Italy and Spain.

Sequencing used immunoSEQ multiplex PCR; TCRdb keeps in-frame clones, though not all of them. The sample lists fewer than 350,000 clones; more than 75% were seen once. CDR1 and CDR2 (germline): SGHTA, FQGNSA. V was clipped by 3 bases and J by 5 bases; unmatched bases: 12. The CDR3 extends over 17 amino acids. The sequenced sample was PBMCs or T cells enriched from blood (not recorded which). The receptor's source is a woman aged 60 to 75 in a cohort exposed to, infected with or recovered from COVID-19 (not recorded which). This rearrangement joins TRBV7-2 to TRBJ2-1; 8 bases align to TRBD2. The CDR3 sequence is CASSFPRSGTRNNEQFF. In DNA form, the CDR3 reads TGTGCCAGCAGCTTTCCCCGTTCCGGGACTAGGAACAATGAGCAGTTCTTC. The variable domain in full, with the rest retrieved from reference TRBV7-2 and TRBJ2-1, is GAGVSQSPSNKVTEKGKDVELRCDPISGHTALYWYRQSLGQGLEFLIYFQGNSAPDKSGLPSDRFSAERTGGSVSTLTIQRTQQEDSAVYLCASSFPRSGTRNNEQFFGPGTRLTVL.